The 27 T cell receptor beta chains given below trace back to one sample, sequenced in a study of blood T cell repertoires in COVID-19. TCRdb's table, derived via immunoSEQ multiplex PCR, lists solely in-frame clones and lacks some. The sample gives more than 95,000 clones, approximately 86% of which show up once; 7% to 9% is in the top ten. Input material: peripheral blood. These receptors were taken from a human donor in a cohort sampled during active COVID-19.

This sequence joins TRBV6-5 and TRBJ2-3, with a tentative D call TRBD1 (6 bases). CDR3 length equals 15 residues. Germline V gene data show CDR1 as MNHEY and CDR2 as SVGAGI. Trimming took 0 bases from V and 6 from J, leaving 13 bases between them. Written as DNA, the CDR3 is TGTGCCAGCAGTTACTCGAGGGGGAGCGCGGATACGCAGTATTTT. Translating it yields CASSYSRGSADTQYF.

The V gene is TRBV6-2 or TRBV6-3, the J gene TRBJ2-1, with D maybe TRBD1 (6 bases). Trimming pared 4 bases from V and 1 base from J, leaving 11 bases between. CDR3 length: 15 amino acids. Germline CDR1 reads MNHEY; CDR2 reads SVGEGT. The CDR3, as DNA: TGTGCCAGCAGTTCTACAGGGATATCCTACAATGAGCAGTTCTTC. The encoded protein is CASSSTGISYNEQFF.

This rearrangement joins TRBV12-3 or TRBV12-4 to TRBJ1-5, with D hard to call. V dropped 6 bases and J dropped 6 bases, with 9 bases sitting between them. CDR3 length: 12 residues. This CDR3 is CASRMSGQPQHF. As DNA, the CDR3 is TGTGCCAGCAGGATGTCCGGTCAGCCCCAGCATTTT.

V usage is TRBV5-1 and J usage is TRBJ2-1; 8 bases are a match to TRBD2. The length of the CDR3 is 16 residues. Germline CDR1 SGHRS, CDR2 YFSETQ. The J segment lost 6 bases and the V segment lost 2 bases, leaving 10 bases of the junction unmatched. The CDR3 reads CASSFRVSGNPNEQFF. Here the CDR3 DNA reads TGCGCCAGCAGCTTTCGGGTTAGCGGGAACCCCAATGAGCAGTTCTTC.

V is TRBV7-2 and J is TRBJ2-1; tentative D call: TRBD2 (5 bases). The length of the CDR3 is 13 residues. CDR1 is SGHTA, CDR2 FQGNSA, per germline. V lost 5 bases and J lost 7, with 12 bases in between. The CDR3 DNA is TGTGCCAGCAGCCGGGGAAGCCGGAATGAGCAGTTCTTC. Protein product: CASSRGSRNEQFF.

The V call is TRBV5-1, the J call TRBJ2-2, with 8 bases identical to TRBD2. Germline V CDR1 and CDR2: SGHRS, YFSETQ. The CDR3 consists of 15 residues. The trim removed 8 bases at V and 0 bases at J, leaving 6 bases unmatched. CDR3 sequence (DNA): TGCGCCAGTCGCGGGGGGAGACCGAACACCGGGGAGCTGTTTTTT. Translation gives CASRGGRPNTGELFF.

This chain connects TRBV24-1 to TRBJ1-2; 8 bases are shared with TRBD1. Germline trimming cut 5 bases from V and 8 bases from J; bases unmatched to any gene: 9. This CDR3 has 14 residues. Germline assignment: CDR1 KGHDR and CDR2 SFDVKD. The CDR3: CATSAATGVGGYTF. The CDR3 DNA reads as TGTGCCACCAGTGCAGCGACAGGGGTCGGCGGCTACACCTTC.

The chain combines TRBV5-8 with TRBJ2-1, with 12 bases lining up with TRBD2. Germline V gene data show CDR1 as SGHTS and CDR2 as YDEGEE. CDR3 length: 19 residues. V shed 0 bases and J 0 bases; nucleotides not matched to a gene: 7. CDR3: CASSLDPLAGGSSYNEQFF. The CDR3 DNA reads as TGTGCCAGCAGCTTGGACCCACTAGCGGGGGGCAGCTCCTACAATGAGCAGTTCTTC.

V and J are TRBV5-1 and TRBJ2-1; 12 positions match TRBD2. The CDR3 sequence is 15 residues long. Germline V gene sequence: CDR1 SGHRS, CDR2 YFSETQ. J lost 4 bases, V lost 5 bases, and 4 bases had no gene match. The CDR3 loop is CASRRTSGNYNEQFF. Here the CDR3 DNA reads TGCGCCAGCAGACGGACTAGCGGGAATTACAATGAGCAGTTCTTC.

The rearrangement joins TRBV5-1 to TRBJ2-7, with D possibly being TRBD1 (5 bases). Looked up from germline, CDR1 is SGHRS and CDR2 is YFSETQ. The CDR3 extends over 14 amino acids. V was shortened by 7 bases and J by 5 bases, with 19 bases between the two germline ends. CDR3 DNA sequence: TGCGCCAGCGGATCGTTAGGGGTTCTTAACGAGCAGTACTTC. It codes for CASGSLGVLNEQYF.

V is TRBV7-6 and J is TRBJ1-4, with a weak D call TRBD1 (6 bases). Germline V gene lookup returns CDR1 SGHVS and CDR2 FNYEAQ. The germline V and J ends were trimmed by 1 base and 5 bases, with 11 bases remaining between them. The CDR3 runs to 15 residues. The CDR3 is CASSLESGANEKLFF. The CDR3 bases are TGTGCCAGCAGCTTAGAGTCAGGGGCCAATGAAAAACTGTTTTTT.

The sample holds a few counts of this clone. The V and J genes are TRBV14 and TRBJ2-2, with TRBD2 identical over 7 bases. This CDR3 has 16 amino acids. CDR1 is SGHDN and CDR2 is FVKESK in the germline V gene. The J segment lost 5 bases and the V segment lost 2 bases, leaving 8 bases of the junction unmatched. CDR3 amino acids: CASSQRGGSWTGELFF. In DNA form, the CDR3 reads TGTGCCAGCAGCCAACGTGGCGGGAGTTGGACCGGGGAGCTGTTTTTT.

The CDR3, as DNA: TGTGCCACCAGTGAGCCCAAAAGCGGGAGCTCCTACAATGAGCAGTTCTTC. Translated, it gives CATSEPKSGSSYNEQFF. The chain is built from TRBV24-1 and TRBJ2-1; 8 bases map to TRBD2. CDR3 length equals 17 residues. Germline V CDR1 and CDR2: KGHDR, SFDVKD. The junction had 7 bases not matched to a gene; V was cut back by 4 bases and J by 0 bases.

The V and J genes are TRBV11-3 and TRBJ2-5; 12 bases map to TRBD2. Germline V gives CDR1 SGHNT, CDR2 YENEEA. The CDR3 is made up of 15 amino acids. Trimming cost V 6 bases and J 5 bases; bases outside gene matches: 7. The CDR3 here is CASSPGLAGRETQYF. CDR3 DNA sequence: TGTGCCAGCAGTCCCGGACTAGCGGGACGGGAGACCCAGTACTTC. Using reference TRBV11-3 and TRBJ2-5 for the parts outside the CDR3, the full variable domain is EAGVVQSPRYKIIEKKQPVAFWCNPISGHNTLYWYLQNLGQGPELLIRYENEEAVDDSQLPKDRFSAERLKGVDSTLKIQPAELGDSAVYLCASSPGLAGRETQYFGPGTRLLVL.

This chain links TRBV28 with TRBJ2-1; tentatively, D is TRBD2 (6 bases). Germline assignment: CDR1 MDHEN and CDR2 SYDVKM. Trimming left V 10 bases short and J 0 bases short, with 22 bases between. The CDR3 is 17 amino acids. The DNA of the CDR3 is TGTGCCACCCTCGAGTATTCGGCGGGACCCTCCTACAATGAGCAGTTCTTC. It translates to CATLEYSAGPSYNEQFF.

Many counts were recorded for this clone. The DNA of the CDR3 is TGTGCCATCAGTGAGTCGGTCTCTAAGAACACTGAAGCTTTCTTT. Translating it yields CAISESVSKNTEAFF. The chain recombines TRBV10-3 with TRBJ1-1; D remains unclear. There are 15 residues in the CDR3. Trimming took off 0 bases at V and 1 base at J, with 9 bases between the two ends. Looked up from germline, CDR1 is ENHRY and CDR2 is SYGVKD.

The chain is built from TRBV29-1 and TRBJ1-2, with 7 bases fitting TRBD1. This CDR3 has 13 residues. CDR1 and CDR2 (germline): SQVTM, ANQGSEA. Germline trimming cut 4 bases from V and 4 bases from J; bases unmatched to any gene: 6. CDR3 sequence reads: CSVARGGSYGYTF. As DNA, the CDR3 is TGCAGCGTTGCCCGAGGGGGCAGCTATGGCTACACCTTC.

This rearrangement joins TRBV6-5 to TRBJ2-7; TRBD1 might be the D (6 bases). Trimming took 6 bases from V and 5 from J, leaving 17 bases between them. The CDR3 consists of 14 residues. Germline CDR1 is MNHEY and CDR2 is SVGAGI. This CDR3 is CASRDHRAKDEQYF. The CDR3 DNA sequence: TGTGCCAGCAGAGACCACAGGGCTAAGGACGAGCAGTACTTC.

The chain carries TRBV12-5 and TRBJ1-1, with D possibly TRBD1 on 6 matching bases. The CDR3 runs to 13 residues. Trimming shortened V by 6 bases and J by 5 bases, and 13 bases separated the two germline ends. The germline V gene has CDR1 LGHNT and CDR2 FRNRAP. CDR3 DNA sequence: TGTGCTAGTGGGCGAAGCAGGGGAACTGAAGCTTTCTTT. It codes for CASGRSRGTEAFF.

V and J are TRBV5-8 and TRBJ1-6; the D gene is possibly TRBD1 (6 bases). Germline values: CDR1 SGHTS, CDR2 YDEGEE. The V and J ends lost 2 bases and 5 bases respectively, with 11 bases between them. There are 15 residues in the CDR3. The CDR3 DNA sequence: TGTGCCAGCAGCTTTGACAGGACCCATAATTCACCCCTCCACTTT. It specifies CASSFDRTHNSPLHF.

The CDR3 spells CASSPGLAAYTGELFF. In DNA form, the CDR3 reads TGCGCCAGCAGCCCGGGACTAGCGGCCTACACCGGGGAGCTGTTTTTT. The chain is built from TRBV5-1 and TRBJ2-2, with TRBD2 matching 11 bases. The CDR3 is 16 residues long. With V trimmed by 4 bases and J by 3 bases, 5 bases remained unmatched. Germline V lookup: CDR1 SGHRS, CDR2 YFSETQ.

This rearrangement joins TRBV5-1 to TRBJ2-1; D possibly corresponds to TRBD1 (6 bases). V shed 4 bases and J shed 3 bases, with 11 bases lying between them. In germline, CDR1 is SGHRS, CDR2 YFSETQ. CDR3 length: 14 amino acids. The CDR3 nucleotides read TGCGCCAGCAGCGAGGACAGAGACTACAATGAGCAGTTCTTC. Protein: CASSEDRDYNEQFF.

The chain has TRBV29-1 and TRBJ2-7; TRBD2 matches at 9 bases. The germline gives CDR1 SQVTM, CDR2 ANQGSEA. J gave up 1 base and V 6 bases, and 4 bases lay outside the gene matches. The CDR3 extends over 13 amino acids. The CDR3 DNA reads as TGCAGCGTCGCGGGGGGGGAGTCCTACGAGCAGTACTTC. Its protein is CSVAGGESYEQYF.

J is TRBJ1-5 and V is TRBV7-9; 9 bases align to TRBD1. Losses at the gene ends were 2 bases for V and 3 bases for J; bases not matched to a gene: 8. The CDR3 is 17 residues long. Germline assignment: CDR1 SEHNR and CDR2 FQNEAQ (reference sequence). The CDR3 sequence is CASSLWGQGLTNQPQHF. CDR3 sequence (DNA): TGTGCCAGCAGCTTATGGGGACAGGGTCTAACCAATCAGCCCCAGCATTTT.

CDR3 nucleotides: TGCGCCAGCAATATAGGGGGCGAATATGGAATCGGGGAGCTGTTTTTT. Translation: CASNIGGEYGIGELFF. The gene calls are TRBV5-1 and TRBJ2-2, with 7 bases fitting TRBD1. Per the germline V gene, CDR1 is SGHRS and CDR2 is YFSETQ. V lost 6 bases and J lost 7; bases outside the gene matches: 15. The CDR3 consists of 16 residues.

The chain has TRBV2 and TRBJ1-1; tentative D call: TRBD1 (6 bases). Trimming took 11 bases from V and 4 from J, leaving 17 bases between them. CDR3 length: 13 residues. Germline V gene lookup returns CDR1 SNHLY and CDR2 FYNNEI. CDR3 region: CAGSTGRGTEAFF. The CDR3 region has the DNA TGTGCCGGTTCGACAGGCCGAGGCACTGAAGCTTTCTTT.

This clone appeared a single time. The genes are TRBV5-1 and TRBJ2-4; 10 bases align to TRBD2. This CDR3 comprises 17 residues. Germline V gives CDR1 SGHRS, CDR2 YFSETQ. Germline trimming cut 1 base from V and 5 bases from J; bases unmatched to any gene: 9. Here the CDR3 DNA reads TGCGCCAGCAGCTTGTCCGGGACTAGCGAGGGCCAAAACATTCAGTACTTC. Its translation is CASSLSGTSEGQNIQYF. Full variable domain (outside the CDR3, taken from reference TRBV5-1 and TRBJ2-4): KAGVTQTPRYLIKTRGQQVTLSCSPISGHRSVSWYQQTPGQGLQFLFEYFSETQRNKGNFPGRFSGRQFSNSRSEMNVSTLELGDSALYLCASSLSGTSEGQNIQYFGAGTRLSVL.